The T cell receptor (beta chain) described here comes from a study of tissue T cells after allogeneic stem cell transplantation. The wider study: Pathologist H&E review favored samples with visible lymphocytes for sequencing among multiple samples.

There are 15 residues in the CDR3. CDR1 SGHNT and CDR2 YYREEE come from the germline V gene (reference sequence). The germline V and J ends were trimmed by 0 bases and 2 bases, with 8 bases remaining between them. Only in-frame clones appear in the TCRdb table, and some are missing; sequencing was by immunoSEQ multiplex PCR. The sample holds fewer than 6,500 clones, just under 70% seen once. As for this clone: Antigen: not known.

General study results and limits: Blood and spleen captured only part of the tissue TCR repertoire. The patient cohort was small and clinically heterogeneous, with limited sampling depth.

This TCR was recovered from a woman aged 18-49 years with breast cancer. This chain uses TRBV5-4 with TRBJ1-4, with TRBD1 as a possible D gene (5 bases). Here the sequenced sample was tissue from the stomach, taken at autopsy. Here the CDR3 DNA reads TGTGCCAGCAGCTTGGGGGGGTTTACTAATGAAAAACTGTTTTTT. Protein product: CASSLGGFTNEKLFF.